This TCR beta chain comes out of a study of blood T cell repertoires in COVID-19. For the study at large: Acute and convalescent COVID-19 specimens originated in the United States, Italy and Spain. Sources were T cells, B-cell-depleted T cells, or PBMCs; the material itself was cDNA or gDNA.

CDR3 length: 14 residues. The ends lost 4 bases at V and 2 bases at J; junction bases unmatched: 5. CDR1 is SGHRS, CDR2 YFSETQ, per germline. Clones were sequenced by immunoSEQ multiplex PCR, and TCRdb holds only the in-frame ones, with some missing. The sample lists 55,000 to 70,000 clones; about 90% were seen once. The sequence derives from a woman between 55 and 75 years old with COVID-19, enrolled during active disease. This chain uses TRBV5-1 with TRBJ2-5; 7 bases fit TRBD1. What was sequenced was peripheral blood. The CDR3 nucleotides are TGCGCCAGCAGCCCCCAGACAGGGCAAGAGACCCAGTACTTC. Protein product: CASSPQTGQETQYF.